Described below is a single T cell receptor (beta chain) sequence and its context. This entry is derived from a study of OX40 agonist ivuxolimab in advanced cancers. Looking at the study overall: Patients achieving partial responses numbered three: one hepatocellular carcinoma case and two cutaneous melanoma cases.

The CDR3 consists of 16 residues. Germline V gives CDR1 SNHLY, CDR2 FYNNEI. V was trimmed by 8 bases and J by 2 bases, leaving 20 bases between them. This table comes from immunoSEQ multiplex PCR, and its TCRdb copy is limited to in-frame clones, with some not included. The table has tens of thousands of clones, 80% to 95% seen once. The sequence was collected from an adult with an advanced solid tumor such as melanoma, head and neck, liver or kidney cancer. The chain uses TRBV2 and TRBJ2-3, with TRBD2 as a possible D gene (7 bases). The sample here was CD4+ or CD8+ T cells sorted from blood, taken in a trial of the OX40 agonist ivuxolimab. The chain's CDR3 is CASEPKGGDDTDTQYF. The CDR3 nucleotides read TGTGCCAGCGAGCCCAAGGGGGGGGACGACACAGATACGCAGTATTTT.